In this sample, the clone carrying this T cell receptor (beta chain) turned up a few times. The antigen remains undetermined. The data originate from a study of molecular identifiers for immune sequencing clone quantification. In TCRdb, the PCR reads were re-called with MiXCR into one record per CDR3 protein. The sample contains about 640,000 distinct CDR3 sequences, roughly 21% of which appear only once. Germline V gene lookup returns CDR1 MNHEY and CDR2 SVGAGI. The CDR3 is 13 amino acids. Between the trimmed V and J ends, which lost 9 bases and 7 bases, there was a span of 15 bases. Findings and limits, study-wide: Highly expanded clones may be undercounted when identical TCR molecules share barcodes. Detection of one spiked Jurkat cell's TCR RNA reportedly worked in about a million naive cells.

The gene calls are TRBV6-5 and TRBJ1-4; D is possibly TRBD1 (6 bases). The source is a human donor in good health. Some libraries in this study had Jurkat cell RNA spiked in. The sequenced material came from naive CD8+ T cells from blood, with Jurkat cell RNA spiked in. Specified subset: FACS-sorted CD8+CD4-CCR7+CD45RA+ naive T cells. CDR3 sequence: CASSTGGGEKLFF. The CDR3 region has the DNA TGTGCCAGTTCGACCGGAGGGGGTGAAAAACTGTTTTTT.